This TCR beta chain is drawn from a study of shared clonotypes between healthy human individuals. Germline trimming cut 4 bases from V and 2 bases from J; bases unmatched to any gene: 3. The CDR3 is 14 residues long. Per the germline V gene, CDR1 is SGHTA and CDR2 is FQGNSA. In regard to this clone: Distinct nucleotide sequences in the sample also encode this CDR3.

In the sorted-subset replicate PCRs, around 220 ng DNA, 25,000 to 30,000 T cell genomes, was used. Sequenced by immunoSEQ multiplex PCR; TCRdb stores in-frame clones only, minus some. Among 2 million to 2.5 million clones listed, roughly 95% were seen once. This clonotype was sampled from a man aged 18-30 years in good health. The specimen was naive CD4+ T cells sorted from blood. Subset specified: CD45RA+ positively selected. The chain uses TRBV7-2 and TRBJ2-7; 9 positions match TRBD1. CDR3 residues: CASSSGQGPYEQYF. The CDR3 nucleotides read TGTGCCAGCAGCTCCGGACAGGGGCCCTACGAGCAGTACTTC.